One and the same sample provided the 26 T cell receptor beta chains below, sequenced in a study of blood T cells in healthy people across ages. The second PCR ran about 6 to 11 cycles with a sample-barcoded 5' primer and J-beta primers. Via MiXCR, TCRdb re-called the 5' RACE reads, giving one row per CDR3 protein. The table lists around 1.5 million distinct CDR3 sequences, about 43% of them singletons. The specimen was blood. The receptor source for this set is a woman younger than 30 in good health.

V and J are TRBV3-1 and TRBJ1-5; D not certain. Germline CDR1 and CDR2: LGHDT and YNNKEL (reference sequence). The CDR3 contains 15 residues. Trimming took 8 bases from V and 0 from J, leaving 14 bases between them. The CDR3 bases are TGTGCCAGCGGGGTTTCAGAACCTAGCAATCAGCCCCAGCATTTT. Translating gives CASGVSEPSNQPQHF.

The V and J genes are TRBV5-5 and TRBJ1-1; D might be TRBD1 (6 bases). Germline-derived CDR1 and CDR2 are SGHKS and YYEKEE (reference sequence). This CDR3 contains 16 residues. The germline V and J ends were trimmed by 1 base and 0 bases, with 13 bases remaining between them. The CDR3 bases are TGTGCCAGCAGCTTGAAGTCTTCAGGGGTGAACACTGAAGCTTTCTTT. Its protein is CASSLKSSGVNTEAFF. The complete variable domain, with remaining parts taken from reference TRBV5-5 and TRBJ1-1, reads DAGVTQSPTHLIKTRGQQVTLRCSPISGHKSVSWYQQVLGQGPQFIFQYYEKEERGRGNFPDRFSARQFPNYSSELNVNALLLGDSALYLCASSLKSSGVNTEAFFGQGTRLTVV.

DNA for the CDR3: TGTGCCAGCAGCGGTGGGACTAGCGGTCCATACAATGAGCAGTTCTTC. It translates to CASSGGTSGPYNEQFF. The V gene is TRBV7-9, the J gene TRBJ2-1; TRBD2 agrees at 11 bases. The CDR3 length is 16 residues. V shed 5 bases, J shed 4 bases, and the junction held 7 bases outside the gene matches. Per germline, CDR1 SEHNR and CDR2 FQNEAQ (reference sequence).

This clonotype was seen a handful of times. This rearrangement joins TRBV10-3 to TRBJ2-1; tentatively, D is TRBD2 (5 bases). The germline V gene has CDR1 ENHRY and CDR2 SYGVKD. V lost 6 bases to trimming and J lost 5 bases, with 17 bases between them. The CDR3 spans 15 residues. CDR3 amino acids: CAISVDSLRHNEQFF. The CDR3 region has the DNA TGTGCCATCAGCGTGGACTCATTACGCCACAATGAGCAGTTCTTC.

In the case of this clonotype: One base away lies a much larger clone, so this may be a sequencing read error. CDR3 protein: CSVDTSGMGNGQFF. CDR3 DNA: TGCAGCGTTGATACTAGCGGGATGGGCAATGGGCAGTTCTTC. The chain links TRBV29-1 to TRBJ2-1, with 10 bases fitting TRBD2. This CDR3 spans 14 amino acids. Germline-derived CDR1 and CDR2 are SQVTM and ANQGSEA.

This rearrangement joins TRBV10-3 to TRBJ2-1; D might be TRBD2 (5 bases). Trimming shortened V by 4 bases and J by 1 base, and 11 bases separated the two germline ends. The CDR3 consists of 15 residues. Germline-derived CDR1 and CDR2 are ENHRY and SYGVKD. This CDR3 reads CAISGSGLSYNEQFF. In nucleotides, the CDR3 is TGTGCCATCAGTGGGAGCGGACTTTCCTACAATGAGCAGTTCTTC.

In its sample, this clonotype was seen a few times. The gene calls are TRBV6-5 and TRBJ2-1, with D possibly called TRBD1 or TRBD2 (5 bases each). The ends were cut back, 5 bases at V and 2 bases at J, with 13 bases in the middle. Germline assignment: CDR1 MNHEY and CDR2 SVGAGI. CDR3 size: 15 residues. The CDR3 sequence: CASSPEGITYNEQFF. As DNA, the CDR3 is TGTGCCAGCAGTCCTGAGGGGATAACCTACAATGAGCAGTTCTTC.

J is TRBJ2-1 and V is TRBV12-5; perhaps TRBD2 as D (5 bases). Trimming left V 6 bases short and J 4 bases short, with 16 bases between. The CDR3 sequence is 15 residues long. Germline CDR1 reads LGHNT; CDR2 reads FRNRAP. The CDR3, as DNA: TGTGCTAGTGGCCGCGGAGCATCGGGATACAATGAGCAGTTCTTC. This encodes CASGRGASGYNEQFF.

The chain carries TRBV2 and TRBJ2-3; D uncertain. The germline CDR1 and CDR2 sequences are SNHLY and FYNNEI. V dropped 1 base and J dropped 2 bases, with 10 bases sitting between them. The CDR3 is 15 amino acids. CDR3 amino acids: CASSEEGTITDTQYF. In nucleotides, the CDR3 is TGTGCCAGCAGTGAAGAGGGAACTATCACAGATACGCAGTATTTT.

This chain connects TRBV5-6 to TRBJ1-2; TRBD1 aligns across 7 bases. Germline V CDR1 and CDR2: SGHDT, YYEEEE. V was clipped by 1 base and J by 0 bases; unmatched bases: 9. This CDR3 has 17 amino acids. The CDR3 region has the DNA TGTGCCAGCAGCTTGAGTTTGCGGACAGGAGCTAACTATGGCTACACCTTC. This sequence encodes CASSLSLRTGANYGYTF.

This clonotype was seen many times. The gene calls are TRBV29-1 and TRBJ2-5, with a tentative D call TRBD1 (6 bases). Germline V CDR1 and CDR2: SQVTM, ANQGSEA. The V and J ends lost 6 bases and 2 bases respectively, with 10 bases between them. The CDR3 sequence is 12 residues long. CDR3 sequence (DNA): TGCAGCGTGTTAAGGGGGCAAGAGACCCAGTACTTC. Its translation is CSVLRGQETQYF. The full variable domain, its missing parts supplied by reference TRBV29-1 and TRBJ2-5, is SAVISQKPSRDICQRGTSLTIQCQVDSQVTMMFWYRQQPGQSLTLIATANQGSEATYESGFVIDKFPISRPNLTFSTLTVSNMSPEDSSIYLCSVLRGQETQYFGPGTRLLVL.

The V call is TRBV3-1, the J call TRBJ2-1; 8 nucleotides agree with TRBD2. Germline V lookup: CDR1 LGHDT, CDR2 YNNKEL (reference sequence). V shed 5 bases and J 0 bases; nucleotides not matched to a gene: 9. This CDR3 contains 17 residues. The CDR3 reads CASSKGTLAVSYNEQFF. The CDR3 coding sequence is TGTGCCAGCAGCAAAGGGACACTAGCGGTCTCCTACAATGAGCAGTTCTTC.

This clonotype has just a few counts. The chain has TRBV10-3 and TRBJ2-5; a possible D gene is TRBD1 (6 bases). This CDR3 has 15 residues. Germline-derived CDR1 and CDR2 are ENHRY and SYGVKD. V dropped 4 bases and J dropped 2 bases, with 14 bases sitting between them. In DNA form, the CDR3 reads TGTGCCATCAGTGGCTCTTCTGACAGGCAAGAGACCCAGTACTTC. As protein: CAISGSSDRQETQYF.

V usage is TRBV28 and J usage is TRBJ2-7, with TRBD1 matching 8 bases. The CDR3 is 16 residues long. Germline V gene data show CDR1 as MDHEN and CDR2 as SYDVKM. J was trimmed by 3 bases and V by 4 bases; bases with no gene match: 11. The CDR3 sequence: CASSSAGAGGHYEQYF. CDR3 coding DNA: TGTGCCAGCAGTTCAGCCGGGGCAGGGGGCCACTACGAGCAGTACTTC.

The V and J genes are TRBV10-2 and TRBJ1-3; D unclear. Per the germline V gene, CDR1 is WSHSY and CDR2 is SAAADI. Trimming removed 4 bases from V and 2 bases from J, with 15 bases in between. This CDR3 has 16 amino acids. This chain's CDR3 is CASSGSGITAGNTIYF. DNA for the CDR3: TGCGCCAGCAGTGGGTCGGGGATAACAGCTGGAAACACCATATATTTT.

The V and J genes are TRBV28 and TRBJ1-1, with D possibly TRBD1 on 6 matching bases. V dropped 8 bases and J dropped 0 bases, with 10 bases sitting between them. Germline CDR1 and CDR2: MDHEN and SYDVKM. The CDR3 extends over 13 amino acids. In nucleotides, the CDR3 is TGTGCCAGCGCCCGGACAGTGAACACTGAAGCTTTCTTT. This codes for CASARTVNTEAFF.

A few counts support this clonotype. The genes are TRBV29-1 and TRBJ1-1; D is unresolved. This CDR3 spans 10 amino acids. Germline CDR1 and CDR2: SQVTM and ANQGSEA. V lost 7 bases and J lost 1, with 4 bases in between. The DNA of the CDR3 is TGCAGCGGCGAGAACACTGAAGCTTTCTTT. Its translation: CSGENTEAFF.

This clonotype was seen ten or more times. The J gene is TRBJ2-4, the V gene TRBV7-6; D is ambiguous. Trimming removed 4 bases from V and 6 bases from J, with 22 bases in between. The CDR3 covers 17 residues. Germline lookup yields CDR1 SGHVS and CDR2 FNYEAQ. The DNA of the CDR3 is TGTGCCAGCAGCTACCCTTTATTTGATGGGTCGGGAAACATTCAGTACTTC. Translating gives CASSYPLFDGSGNIQYF.

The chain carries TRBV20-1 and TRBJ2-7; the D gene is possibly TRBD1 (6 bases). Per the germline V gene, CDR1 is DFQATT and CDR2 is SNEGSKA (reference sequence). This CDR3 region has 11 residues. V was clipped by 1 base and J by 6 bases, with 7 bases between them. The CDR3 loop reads CSARVRGEQYF. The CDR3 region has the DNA TGCAGTGCTAGAGTCAGGGGCGAGCAGTACTTC.

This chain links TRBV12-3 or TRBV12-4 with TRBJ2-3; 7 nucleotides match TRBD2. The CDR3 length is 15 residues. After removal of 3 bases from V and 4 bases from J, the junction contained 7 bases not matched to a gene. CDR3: CASSFKRGKADTQYF. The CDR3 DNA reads TGTGCCAGCAGTTTCAAGCGGGGCAAGGCAGATACGCAGTATTTT.

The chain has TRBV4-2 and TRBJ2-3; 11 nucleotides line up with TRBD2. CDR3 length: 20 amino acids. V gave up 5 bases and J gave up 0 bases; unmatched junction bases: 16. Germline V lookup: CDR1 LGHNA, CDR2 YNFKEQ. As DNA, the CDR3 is TGTGCCAGCAGCACCGGACTAGCGGGCACCATCCGGACCAGCACAGATACGCAGTATTTT. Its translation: CASSTGLAGTIRTSTDTQYF.

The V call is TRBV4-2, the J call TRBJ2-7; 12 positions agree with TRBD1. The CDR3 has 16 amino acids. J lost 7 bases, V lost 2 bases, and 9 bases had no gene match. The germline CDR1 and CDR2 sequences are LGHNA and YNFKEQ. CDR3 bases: TGTGCCAGCAGCCAACTGGGACAGGGGGCCCGGTATGAGCAGTACTTC. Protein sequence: CASSQLGQGARYEQYF.

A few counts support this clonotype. In DNA form, the CDR3 reads TGTGCCAGCAGTGAGCCCTGGACTCGCTCCTACAATGAGCAGTTCTTC. It specifies CASSEPWTRSYNEQFF. The genes are TRBV6-1 and TRBJ2-1, with D possibly matching TRBD2 (5 bases). The CDR3 covers 16 residues. With 3 bases removed from V and 0 bases from J, the gap between germline ends came to 12 bases. Germline V CDR1 and CDR2: MNHNS, SASEGT.

The CDR3 reads CASSQERLADNNEQYF. CDR3 in DNA: TGTGCCAGCAGCCAAGAAAGGCTAGCGGACAACAATGAGCAGTACTTC. The genes are TRBV4-2 and TRBJ2-5; the match to TRBD2 covers 7 bases. The CDR3 sequence is 16 residues long. V lost 0 bases, J lost 11 bases, and 15 bases stayed unmatched. In germline, CDR1 is LGHNA, CDR2 YNFKEQ.

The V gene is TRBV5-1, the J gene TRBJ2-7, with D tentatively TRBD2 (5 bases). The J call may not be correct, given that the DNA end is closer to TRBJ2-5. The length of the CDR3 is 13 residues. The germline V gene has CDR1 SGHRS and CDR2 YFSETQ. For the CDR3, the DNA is TGCGCCAGCAGCGTGGAGGCAGGAGAGACCCAGTACTTC. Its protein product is CASSVEAGETQYF.

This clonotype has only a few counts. Here the CDR3 DNA reads TGTGCCTGGAGTAACCCATTAGCGGGGGACTACAATGAGCAGTTCTTC. It encodes CAWSNPLAGDYNEQFF. The rearrangement links TRBV30 to TRBJ2-1; TRBD2 matches 9 bases. The CDR3 spans 16 residues. The J segment lost 3 bases and the V segment lost 2 bases, leaving 8 bases of the junction unmatched. Germline V gene data show CDR1 as GTSNPN and CDR2 as SVGIG (reference sequence).